This TCR beta chain is drawn from a study of long-term antiretroviral therapy in people with HIV. Each sample contained 1-10 million cryopreserved PBMC, thawed before DNA extraction. Sequencing relied on immunoSEQ assay v3.0, run at survey level. The method was immunoSEQ multiplex PCR; TCRdb's version includes in-frame clones alone and lacks a portion of them. Of about 22,000 clones detected, approximately 80% appear once; the ten largest clones hold more than 15%. Concerning this clone: Its antigen remains unknown.

Study-wide points: All time points showed a repertoire dominated by clones expanded before ART. Control repertoires displayed wider CDR3 length ranges than the HIV repertoires. ART preceded a rise in diversity that nonetheless stayed lower than in transplant donor controls.

V lost 5 bases, J lost 4 bases, and 6 bases lay in between. The CDR3 sequence is 13 residues long. Germline assignment: CDR1 SGHAT and CDR2 FQDESV (reference sequence). The J gene is TRBJ2-6, the V gene TRBV11-1; D not resolved. The receptor was derived from a man aged 40-55 years with HIV. The starting material was unsorted PBMCs, obtained 0.5 years before starting antiretroviral therapy. This CDR3 is CASSLYGANVLTF. The CDR3 DNA sequence: TGTGCCAGCAGCCTGTACGGGGCCAACGTCCTGACTTTC.